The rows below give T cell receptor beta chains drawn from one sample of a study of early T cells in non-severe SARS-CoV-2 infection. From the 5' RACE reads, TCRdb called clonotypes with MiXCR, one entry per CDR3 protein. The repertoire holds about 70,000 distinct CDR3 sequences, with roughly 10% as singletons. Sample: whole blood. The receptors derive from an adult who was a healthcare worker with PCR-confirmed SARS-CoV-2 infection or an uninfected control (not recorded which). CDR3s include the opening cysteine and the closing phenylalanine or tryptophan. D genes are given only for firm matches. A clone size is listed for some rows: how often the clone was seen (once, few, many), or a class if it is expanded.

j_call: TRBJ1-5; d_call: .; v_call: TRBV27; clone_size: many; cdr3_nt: TGTGCCAGCAGTTCCTCGGTGGGGTTGTCGCCCCAGCATTTT; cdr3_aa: CASSSSVGLSPQHF
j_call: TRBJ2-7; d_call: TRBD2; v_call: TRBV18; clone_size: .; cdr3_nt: TGTGCCAGCTCACCGAGCGGGGCCAGCTACGAGCAGTACTTC; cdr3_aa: CASSPSGASYEQYF
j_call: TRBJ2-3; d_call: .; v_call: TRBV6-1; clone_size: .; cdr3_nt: TGTGCCAGCAGTGAAGCGGGGGCGACAGGCCGGTCAACAGATACGCAGTATTTT; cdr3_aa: CASSEAGATGRSTDTQYF
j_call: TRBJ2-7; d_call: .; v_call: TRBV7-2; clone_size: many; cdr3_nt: TGTGCCAGCAGCTCCCTCATTCTAAGGGGGACGCAGTACTTC; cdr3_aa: CASSSLILRGTQYF
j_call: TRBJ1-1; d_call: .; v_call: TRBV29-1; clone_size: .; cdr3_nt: TGCAGCGTTGGTGTGGGCAGGAACACTGAAGCTTTCTTT; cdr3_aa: CSVGVGRNTEAFF
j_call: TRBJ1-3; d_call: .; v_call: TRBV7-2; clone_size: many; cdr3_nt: TGTGCCAGCAGCTTAGGGCAGAGAAACTCTGGAAACACCATATATTTT; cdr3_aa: CASSLGQRNSGNTIYF
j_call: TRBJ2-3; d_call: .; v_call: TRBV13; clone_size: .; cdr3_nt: TGTGCCAGCAGCTTAGGGGACGTGACTAGCACAGATACGCAGTATTTT; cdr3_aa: CASSLGDVTSTDTQYF
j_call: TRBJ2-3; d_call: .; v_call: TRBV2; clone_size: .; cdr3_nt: TGTGCCAGCACCATGGGGGGGCCAGATACGCAGTATTTT; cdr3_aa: CASTMGGPDTQYF
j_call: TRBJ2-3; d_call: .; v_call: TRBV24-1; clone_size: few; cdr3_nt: TGTGCCACCAGTGGCAGGGAAGAGACAGATACGCAGTATTTT; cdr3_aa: CATSGREETDTQYF
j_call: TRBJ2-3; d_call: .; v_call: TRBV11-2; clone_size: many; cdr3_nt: TGTGCCAGCAGCCCTCTCCAGGGTGCCACAGATACGCAGTATTTT; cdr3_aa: CASSPLQGATDTQYF
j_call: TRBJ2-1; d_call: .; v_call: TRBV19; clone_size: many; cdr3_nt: TGTGCCAGTAGTATTTTCAGGGGCGAGCAGTTCTTC; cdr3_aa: CASSIFRGEQFF
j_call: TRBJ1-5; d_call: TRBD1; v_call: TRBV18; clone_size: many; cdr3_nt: TGTGCCAGCTCACCCGTCGACAGGGCCATTAGCAATCAGCCCCAGCATTTT; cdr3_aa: CASSPVDRAISNQPQHF